A selection of T cell receptor beta chains follows, all from one sample in a study of cytomegalovirus exposure and HLA in healthy donors. Generated by immunoSEQ multiplex PCR, the TCRdb table keeps only in-frame clones and is missing some. The profile shows some 170,000 clones, 72% of them singletons. Sequencing input: PBMCs. The receptors derive from a human donor in good health. Each CDR3 is given with its conserved first and last residue. D genes are given only for firm matches.

CDR3 length,D gene,V gene,CDR3 protein
13,TRBD1,TRBV7-9,CASSQSTGAEQFF
14,-,TRBV27,CASSLSQGTYEQYF
15,TRBD1,TRBV7-6,CASSLGTGQGSPLHF
16,TRBD2,TRBV6-4,CASSQTSAQTRNEQFF
12,-,TRBV19,CASSNRENIQYF
14,TRBD2,TRBV7-3,CASSWEGNTGELFF
14,TRBD1,TRBV6-6,CASSPGGINEKLFF
18,TRBD1,TRBV27,CASSLTGGQGMGDTEAFF
13,-,TRBV2,CASRAGPNNEQFF
13,TRBD2,TRBV6-4,CASSVDGGDTQYF
12,-,TRBV11-3,CASSPEGGEQFF
14,TRBD1,TRBV15,CATSREGTGEGYTF
18,TRBD1,TRBV5-6,CASSLASPIRTGQETQYF
9,-,TRBV20-1,CSDGQGAFF
15,-,TRBV30,CAWSEEGGYNSPLHF
17,TRBD2,TRBV7-8,CASSLVRGAILQETQYF
15,-,TRBV21-1,CASSKAREPSRGAFF
15,-,TRBV6-5,CASRRRQEDNSPLHF
13,-,TRBV18,CASSPGPMGEAFF
13,TRBD1,TRBV5-8,CASGQGVTYGYTF
15,-,TRBV4-1,CASSPKAGVNTEAFF
16,TRBD1,TRBV13,CASSSLGTGGTDTQYF
14,TRBD2,TRBV30,CAWGTSGGTDTQYF
14,-,TRBV21-1,CASRGRELTLGYTF
14,-,TRBV2,CASSEEGRRTEAFF
14,-,TRBV28,CASSRGERGNTIYF
15,-,TRBV7-2,CASSPQGGVGETQYF
14,-,TRBV7-9,CASSLHGGSYEQYF
15,-,TRBV19,CASSTQGYGANVLTF
14,-,TRBV6-1,CASITSRGTGELFF
15,-,TRBV6-1,CASSPQGVSYNEQFF
16,TRBD1,TRBV6-1,CASSDQGAPSGNAIYF
14,-,TRBV7-9,CASSLTTVNTEAFF
14,-,TRBV9,CASTTGYSGEKLFF
15,-,TRBV11-2,CASSLSAGSSGELFF
15,-,TRBV7-2,CASCVTGGTTDTQYF
12,-,TRBV6-5,CASGFAQETQYF
17,-,TRBV27,CASSLGRGGSTNEKLFF
13,-,TRBV6-6,CASSAGNTGELFF
15,TRBD2,TRBV2,CASSFRGGGTDTQYF
13,-,TRBV6-6,CASIRALETEAFF
16,-,TRBV5-1,CASSSLPRAPDTEAFF
13,-,TRBV4-1,CASSQDRTYEQYF
16,TRBD1,TRBV14,CASSQDGGQTAYGYTF
15,TRBD1,TRBV5-1,CASSFTGQGARGYTF
13,TRBD1,TRBV4-3,CASSPRGNSPLHF
19,TRBD2,TRBV7-3,CASSRTSGGSFANTGELFF
13,TRBD2,TRBV6-5,CASGGPYTGELFF
15,-,TRBV11-2,CASSLGLSSNQPQHF
15,-,TRBV7-9,CASSLVLVRNTEAFF
15,-,TRBV5-8,CASSGYSGKGYGYTF
15,-,TRBV5-1,CASSSQVLENTEAFF
14,TRBD1,TRBV11-1,CASSFPGQGSDYTF
15,-,TRBV7-6,CASSLGVANTGELFF
13,-,TRBV30,CAWSGRDNQPQHF
14,-,TRBV6-6,CASSYSDGGTEAFF
14,TRBD1,TRBV27,CASSPGTGYTEAFF
16,TRBD1,TRBV18,CASSPLSGTGGNTIYF
13,TRBD1,TRBV6-5,CASRRQGNTEAFF
13,-,TRBV18,CASSPSGGSEAFF